This T cell receptor (beta chain) was recovered during a study of post-analysis software for immune sequencing data. Study results and limitations: Patients with multiple sclerosis recorded significantly lower normalized Chao1 diversity than controls, the study found. Strong co-clustering by F measure was seen for same-batch samples. TRBV segments more frequent in patients than in controls numbered several and included TRBV5-6, TRBV5-1 and TRBV20-1.

As for this clonotype: Its antigen is not identified.

In germline, CDR1 is SGHKS, CDR2 YYEKEE (reference sequence). The CDR3 is 12 amino acids. V lost 4 bases to trimming and J lost 7 bases, with 11 bases between them. Sequencing libraries made from TCR beta cDNA carried unique molecular identifiers. TCRdb recomputed calls from the PCR reads with MiXCR, one row per CDR3 protein. The table lists hundreds of thousands of distinct CDR3 sequences, roughly 38% of them singletons. This chain links TRBV5-5 with TRBJ1-1; D not certain. The material sequenced was blood. The source of this sequence is a girl aged 2 to 10 with multiple sclerosis. CDR3: CASSPTGNEAFF. CDR3 in DNA: TGTGCCAGCAGCCCGACCGGAAATGAAGCTTTCTTT.